These 28 T cell receptor beta chains share one sample of origin, sequenced in a study of a mutant IDH1 vaccine in newly diagnosed glioma. Noted time point: baseline, week 1 (first vaccination visit). Treatment of the sample: pre-vaccination baseline after standard-of-care therapy. Assay: immunoSEQ multiplex PCR; the TCRdb copy retains only in-frame clones and omits some. The sample carries approximately 88,000 clones, about four fifths recorded once. The material sequenced was PBMCs, taken from a glioma patient treated with radiotherapy, temozolomide or both. The receptors come from a man aged 40-49 years with glioma.

The CDR3 loop is CASSLNNSPLHF. The CDR3 DNA reads as TGTGCCAGCAGCCTAAACAATTCACCCCTCCACTTT. This chain links TRBV5-4 with TRBJ1-6; D call uncertain. V was cut by 4 bases and J by 7 bases, with 6 bases left in between. Per the germline V gene, CDR1 is SGHNT and CDR2 is YYREEE (reference sequence). The CDR3 consists of 12 residues.

This clone was seen just once. The V call is TRBV27, the J call TRBJ1-6; D gene uncertain. The V end lost 0 bases, the J end lost 0 bases, and 6 bases lay between the germline ends. Germline CDR1 MNHEY, CDR2 SMNVEV (reference sequence). This CDR3 comprises 16 residues. The CDR3 DNA sequence: TGTGCCAGCAGTTTATCGCAGGCCTCCTATAATTCACCCCTCCACTTT. Residues: CASSLSQASYNSPLHF.

As to this clone: Other DNA sequences in this specimen translate into the identical CDR3. The genes are TRBV18 and TRBJ1-5; D uncertain. Germline assignment: CDR1 KGHSH and CDR2 LQKENI. The length of the CDR3 is 15 residues. V gave up 1 base and J gave up 6 bases, with 13 bases separating them. The CDR3, as DNA: TGTGCCAGCTCACCACGGGGAGAAGTCGGTCAGCCCCAGCATTTT. It specifies CASSPRGEVGQPQHF. Based on the CDR3 plus reference TRBV18 and TRBJ1-5, the full variable domain is NAGVMQNPRHLVRRRGQEARLRCSPMKGHSHVYWYRQLPEEGLKFMVYLQKENIIDESGMPKERFSAEFPKEGPSILRIQQVVRGDSAAYFCASSPRGEVGQPQHFGDGTRLSIL.

Of note for this clone: A much larger clone differs from this one at a single base, so this may be a read error. The rearrangement joins TRBV4-1 to TRBJ1-2, with D maybe TRBD1 (6 bases). Germline V lookup: CDR1 MGHRA, CDR2 YSYEKL. The CDR3 extends over 16 amino acids. The V end lost 0 bases, the J end lost 4 bases, and 15 bases lay between the germline ends. The DNA for the CDR3 is TGCGCCAGCAGCCAAGAACCCAAGGACAGTGGCTATGGCTACACCTTC. Its protein is CASSQEPKDSGYGYTF.

A single count supports this clone. The rearrangement joins TRBV7-9 to TRBJ2-3, with D possibly matching TRBD2 (5 bases). The CDR3 extends over 14 amino acids. V was shortened by 4 bases and J by 4 bases, with 12 bases between the two germline ends. CDR1 is SEHNR, CDR2 FQNEAQ, per germline (reference sequence). Written as DNA, the CDR3 is TGTGCCAGCAGCTCCGTAACTAGGGCAGATACGCAGTATTTT. This translates into CASSSVTRADTQYF.

Only one count was recorded for this clone. The J gene is TRBJ1-3, the V gene TRBV28, with D possibly matching TRBD1 (6 bases). The CDR3 totals 14 residues. Per germline, CDR1 MDHEN and CDR2 SYDVKM. V was shortened by 9 bases and J by 4 bases, with 16 bases between the two germline ends. CDR3 residues: CASLPGTPGNTIYF. In DNA, the CDR3 is TGTGCCAGTCTACCCGGGACACCCGGAAACACCATATATTTT.

The V and J genes are TRBV12-5 and TRBJ2-3; D tentatively fits TRBD1 or TRBD2 (6 bases each). Per the germline V gene, CDR1 is LGHNT and CDR2 is FRNRAP. V was pared by 3 bases and J by 5 bases, with 12 bases between. This CDR3 contains 14 residues. CDR3 bases: TGTGCTAGTGGTTTAGGGGGGACCCAAGATACGCAGTATTTT. Translated, it gives CASGLGGTQDTQYF.

The rearrangement links TRBV15 to TRBJ2-2, with D unresolved. This CDR3 has 16 residues. The V gene's germline CDR1 is LNHNV and CDR2 YYDKDF (reference sequence). Trimming cost V 1 base and J 0 bases, with 9 bases left between them. CDR3 coding DNA: TGTGCCACCAGCAGAGGGCCATTAGCGAACACCGGGGAGCTGTTTTTT. This encodes CATSRGPLANTGELFF.

This sequence joins TRBV15 and TRBJ2-7; unclear D gene. CDR3 size: 12 residues. Germline V gene sequence: CDR1 LNHNV, CDR2 YYDKDF (reference sequence). V lost 0 bases and J 3 bases, leaving 3 bases between the germline ends. The CDR3 coding sequence is TGTGCCACCAGCAGAGATTTCTACGAGCAGTACTTC. It translates to CATSRDFYEQYF.

The chain employs TRBV6-1 and TRBJ2-1, with D uncertain. Trimming cost V 1 base and J 10 bases, with 14 bases left between them. The germline gives CDR1 MNHNS, CDR2 SASEGT. The CDR3 contains 14 residues. The CDR3 bases are TGTGCCAGCAGTGAAGAACCCTACATCCGAGAGCAGTTCTTC. Its protein is CASSEEPYIREQFF.

The V call is TRBV13, the J call TRBJ1-2; D call uncertain. The CDR3 is made up of 14 amino acids. V was pared by 2 bases and J by 10 bases, with 17 bases between. Per the germline V gene, CDR1 is PRHDT and CDR2 is FYEKMQ (reference sequence). The CDR3 DNA reads as TGTGCCAGCAGCTTATCACAGTCGCTCCGTCCCTACACCTTC. Its translation is CASSLSQSLRPYTF. Complete variable domain (other parts from reference TRBV13 and TRBJ1-2): AAGVIQSPRHLIKEKRETATLKCYPIPRHDTVYWYQQGPGQDPQFLISFYEKMQSDKGSIPDRFSAQQFSDYHSELNMSSLELGDSALYFCASSLSQSLRPYTFGSGTRLTVV.

The chain joins TRBV28 to TRBJ2-7; D is possibly TRBD1 (5 bases). Germline V gene sequence: CDR1 MDHEN, CDR2 SYDVKM. The CDR3 is 14 residues long. V was shortened by 8 bases and J by 1 base, with 15 bases between the two germline ends. CDR3 protein: CASAGSGISYEQYF. The CDR3 DNA follows: TGTGCCAGCGCAGGGTCAGGGATATCCTACGAGCAGTACTTC.

This rearrangement joins TRBV25-1 to TRBJ1-2; TRBD1 might be the D (6 bases). Germline CDR1 is MGHDK and CDR2 is SYGVNS. CDR3 length: 15 residues. V lost 5 bases and J lost 7, with 20 bases in between. DNA of the CDR3: TGTGCCAGCAGTTCTGCGGGGGCGGACTGGAGTGGCTACACCTTC. This sequence encodes CASSSAGADWSGYTF.

The chain links TRBV9 to TRBJ1-2; the D gene is possibly TRBD1 (5 bases). Trimming left V 4 bases short and J 0 bases short, with 13 bases between. This CDR3 has 15 amino acids. CDR1 and CDR2 from the germline V gene are SGDLS and YYNGEE. The CDR3 region is CASSSTPGANYGYTF. The CDR3 DNA reads TGTGCCAGCAGCTCCACCCCGGGGGCTAACTATGGCTACACCTTC.

This chain links TRBV7-3 with TRBJ2-2; TRBD1 matches 10 bases. This CDR3 is built from 17 residues. V trimming: 5 bases; J trimming: 4 bases; junction bases outside the gene matches: 10. The germline V gene encodes CDR1 SGHTA and CDR2 FQGTGA. CDR3: CASSPRGGTGVTGELFF. CDR3 coding DNA: TGTGCCAGCAGCCCAAGGGGCGGGACAGGGGTCACCGGGGAGCTGTTTTTT.

V gene TRBV5-1 combines with J gene TRBJ2-7; 7 positions match TRBD1. The CDR3 length is 13 residues. J was trimmed by 2 bases and V by 7 bases; bases with no gene match: 6. Germline CDR1 SGHRS, CDR2 YFSETQ. The CDR3 loop is CASARQGTYEQYF. CDR3 sequence (DNA): TGCGCCAGCGCCAGACAGGGAACCTACGAGCAGTACTTC.

The count of this clone is one. CDR3 loop: CASSNSSSGELFF. CDR3 nucleotide sequence: TGCGCCAGCAGCAACAGTTCATCCGGGGAGCTGTTTTTT. This sequence joins TRBV5-1 and TRBJ2-2; D is unclear. Germline V gene lookup returns CDR1 SGHRS and CDR2 YFSETQ. The CDR3 sequence is 13 residues long. The V end lost 4 bases, the J end lost 6 bases, and 10 bases lay between the germline ends.

The chain is built from TRBV7-9 and TRBJ1-5, with D maybe TRBD1 (5 bases). Germline CDR1 SEHNR, CDR2 FQNEAQ (reference sequence). Trimming cost V 5 bases and J 6 bases, with 11 bases left between them. The CDR3 is 13 residues long. CDR3 amino acids: CASSHSGVQPQHF. The CDR3 bases are TGTGCCAGCAGCCATTCGGGGGTTCAGCCCCAGCATTTT.

The chain couples TRBV7-2 to TRBJ1-5; tentatively, D is TRBD1 (6 bases). The CDR3 is made up of 13 amino acids. Trimming took 5 bases from V and 7 from J, leaving 12 bases between them. Per germline, CDR1 SGHTA and CDR2 FQGNSA. The chain's CDR3 is CASSGGGGQPQHF. The CDR3 nucleotides are TGTGCCAGCAGCGGAGGGGGGGGCCAGCCCCAGCATTTT.

The chain uses TRBV7-9 and TRBJ1-1; TRBD1 aligns across 7 bases. V shed 5 bases and J 2 bases; nucleotides not matched to a gene: 5. The CDR3 extends over 14 amino acids. Germline assignment: CDR1 SEHNR and CDR2 FQNEAQ (reference sequence). The CDR3 protein is CASSQGQHNTEAFF. The CDR3 DNA is TGTGCCAGCAGCCAGGGACAGCACAACACTGAAGCTTTCTTT. Filled out from reference TRBV7-9 and TRBJ1-1, the complete variable domain reads DTGVSQNPRHKITKRGQNVTFRCDPISEHNRLYWYRQTLGQGPEFLTYFQNEAQLEKSRLLSDRFSAERPKGSFSTLEIQRTEQGDSAMYLCASSQGQHNTEAFFGQGTRLTVV.

This clone was recorded a few times. This sequence joins TRBV4-1 and TRBJ1-3; D uncertain. Trimming removed 0 bases from V and 3 bases from J, with 9 bases in between. CDR3 length: 15 residues. CDR1 and CDR2 from the germline V gene are MGHRA and YSYEKL. CDR3 protein: CASSQDFGVGNTIYF. The CDR3 nucleotides read TGCGCCAGCAGCCAAGATTTCGGGGTTGGAAACACCATATATTTT.

This chain uses TRBV5-1 with TRBJ2-1, with D possibly being TRBD2 (5 bases). Looked up from germline, CDR1 is SGHRS and CDR2 is YFSETQ. The ends were cut back, 2 bases at V and 4 bases at J, with 7 bases in the middle. The CDR3 has 13 amino acids. The CDR3 nucleotides read TGCGCCAGCAGCTTCGGAGGTTACAATGAGCAGTTCTTC. This translates into CASSFGGYNEQFF.

The V and J genes are TRBV13 and TRBJ2-1; perhaps TRBD2 as D (6 bases). V lost 5 bases and J lost 12, with 20 bases in between. CDR3 size: 14 residues. Germline values: CDR1 PRHDT, CDR2 FYEKMQ (reference sequence). This chain's CDR3 is CASSPGTSPRAQFF. CDR3 nucleotide sequence: TGTGCCAGCAGCCCCGGGACTTCCCCGCGGGCGCAGTTCTTC.

The chain carries TRBV6-1 and TRBJ2-5; 9 bases line up with TRBD1. This CDR3 has 14 amino acids. Looked up from germline, CDR1 is MNHNS and CDR2 is SASEGT. The ends lost 7 bases at V and 6 bases at J; junction bases unmatched: 9. The CDR3 DNA sequence: TGTGCCAGCACCGGGGGGACAGGGCAAAAGACCCAGTACTTC. Translating gives CASTGGTGQKTQYF.

The chain joins TRBV7-6 to TRBJ1-1; TRBD1 might be the D (5 bases). CDR1 and CDR2 from the germline V gene are SGHVS and FNYEAQ. V lost 3 bases and J lost 1, with 15 bases in between. The CDR3 has 16 residues. CDR3 in amino acids: CASSLALLGPNTEAFF. CDR3 DNA: TGTGCCAGCAGCTTGGCGCTTCTGGGACCGAACACTGAAGCTTTCTTT.

The chain employs TRBV5-4 and TRBJ1-1; 9 positions match TRBD1. V was pared by 2 bases and J by 12 bases, with 5 bases of the junction left unmatched. The germline V gene encodes CDR1 SGHNT and CDR2 YYREEE (reference sequence). The length of the CDR3 is 12 residues. CDR3 DNA: TGTGCCAGCAGCTTACAGGGGGCGGAAACTTTCTTT. Protein: CASSLQGAETFF.

This chain links TRBV4-2 with TRBJ2-5; TRBD2 aligns across 9 bases. V gave up 0 bases and J gave up 5 bases; unmatched junction bases: 7. This CDR3 is built from 16 residues. Per germline, CDR1 LGHNA and CDR2 YNFKEQ. The CDR3 region has the DNA TGTGCCAGCAGCCAAGATAGGAGCGGGGGGAGGGAGACCCAGTACTTC. Residues: CASSQDRSGGRETQYF.

This clone was recorded once. V usage is TRBV19 and J usage is TRBJ2-3; 8 positions match TRBD1. The CDR3 consists of 16 residues. Looked up from germline, CDR1 is LNHDA and CDR2 is SQIVND (reference sequence). The V segment lost 3 bases and the J segment 3 bases; nucleotides outside the gene matches: 8. CDR3 in DNA: TGTGCCAGTAGTATCTGGTCAGGGGGCTTGACAGATACGCAGTATTTT. This codes for CASSIWSGGLTDTQYF. Complete variable domain (other parts from reference TRBV19 and TRBJ2-3): DGGITQSPKYLFRKEGQNVTLSCEQNLNHDAMYWYRQDPGQGLRLIYYSQIVNDFQKGDIAEGYSVSREKKESFPLTVTSAQKNPTAFYLCASSIWSGGLTDTQYFGPGTRLTVL.